Each of the 14 T cell receptor beta chains below was sequenced from the same sample in a study of OX40 agonist ivuxolimab in advanced cancers. Libraries were prepared by immunoSEQ multiplex PCR; TCRdb keeps only in-frame clonotypes and omits some of them. The repertoire holds approximately 82,000 clones, with approximately 85% as singletons. The sample was CD4+ or CD8+ T cells sorted from blood, taken in a trial of the OX40 agonist ivuxolimab. All receptors come from an adult with an advanced solid tumor such as melanoma, head and neck, liver or kidney cancer.

The chain joins TRBV5-1 to TRBJ2-3; TRBD2 matches at 12 bases. Trimming at V came to 1 base and at J to 2 bases, leaving 23 bases not matched to a gene. The germline gives CDR1 SGHRS, CDR2 YFSETQ. The CDR3 length is 23 residues. In DNA form, the CDR3 reads TGCGCCAGCAGCTTGATGGGACAGGGAATTTCTTTAGGACTAGCGGGACTCACAGATACGCAGTATTTT. Its translation: CASSLMGQGISLGLAGLTDTQYF.

This clone turned up a few times. CDR3 region: CASSLFPGDGNEQFF. The CDR3 DNA is TGCGCCAGCAGCTTGTTCCCCGGGGACGGGAATGAGCAGTTCTTC. The chain recombines TRBV5-1 with TRBJ2-1, with D possibly called TRBD1 or TRBD2 (5 bases each). V was trimmed by 1 base and J by 7 bases, leaving 15 bases between them. The length of the CDR3 is 15 residues. Germline V gene data show CDR1 as SGHRS and CDR2 as YFSETQ.

The chain couples TRBV4-3 to TRBJ2-7; D is uncertain. The CDR3 runs 15 residues. With 0 bases removed from V and 7 bases from J, the gap between germline ends came to 16 bases. Germline CDR1 is LGHNA and CDR2 is YSLEER. CDR3 sequence: CASSQDPDSQREQYF. CDR3 DNA: TGCGCCAGCAGCCAAGATCCCGATAGTCAACGGGAGCAGTACTTC.

The gene calls are TRBV29-1 and TRBJ1-1, with 11 bases lining up with TRBD1. There are 15 residues in the CDR3. Germline V gene sequence: CDR1 SQVTM, CDR2 ANQGSEA. J was trimmed by 6 bases and V by 1 base; bases with no gene match: 7. The CDR3 DNA sequence: TGCAGCGTTGAAGGAGGACAGGGGGCGCTTCCTGAAGCTTTCTTT. It is translated as CSVEGGQGALPEAFF.

The chain combines TRBV28 with TRBJ2-7, with D possibly being TRBD1 (6 bases). This CDR3 contains 15 residues. Germline lookup yields CDR1 MDHEN and CDR2 SYDVKM. Between the trimmed V and J ends, which lost 5 bases and 9 bases, there was a span of 23 bases. CDR3 sequence (DNA): TGTGCCAGCAGTCCCTCGACAGGTTTTCTGAAAGGGCAGTACTTC. Translation: CASSPSTGFLKGQYF.

The chain is built from TRBV28 and TRBJ1-2; D gene uncertain. V lost 3 bases and J 5 bases, leaving 4 bases between the germline ends. The V gene's germline CDR1 is MDHEN and CDR2 SYDVKM. This CDR3 contains 11 residues. The CDR3 sequence is CASSFLYGYTF. The CDR3 region has the DNA TGTGCCAGCAGTTTTCTTTATGGCTACACCTTC.

The rearrangement links TRBV28 to TRBJ1-3; weak D call: TRBD1 (5 bases). The CDR3 has 14 residues. Germline CDR1 is MDHEN and CDR2 is SYDVKM. This chain's CDR3 is CGTSGGLGGNTIYF. The CDR3 DNA reads TGTGGGACGTCGGGGGGATTAGGTGGAAACACCATATATTTT.

This chain links TRBV6-1 with TRBJ1-5; possibly TRBD1 for D (5 bases). The CDR3 sequence is 15 residues long. Germline V gives CDR1 MNHNS, CDR2 SASEGT. Trimming pared 3 bases from V and 9 bases from J, leaving 18 bases between. CDR3 residues: CASSETRRAGGPQHF. For the CDR3, the DNA is TGTGCCAGCAGTGAGACCCGCAGGGCCGGTGGGCCCCAGCATTTT.

V usage is TRBV7-2 and J usage is TRBJ2-7, with D possibly matching TRBD1 (7 bases). The CDR3 is 15 residues long. Deletions cut 1 base from V and 1 base from J, with 11 bases between. Per the germline V gene, CDR1 is SGHTA and CDR2 is FQGNSA. In nucleotides, the CDR3 is TGTGCCAGCAGCTTAGTGGGGGGACAGTCCTACGAGCAGTACTTC. Protein: CASSLVGGQSYEQYF.

The J gene is TRBJ1-5, the V gene TRBV6-6, with D tentatively TRBD1 (5 bases). The V gene's germline CDR1 is MNHNY and CDR2 SVGAGI (reference sequence). The CDR3 is 11 amino acids. V shed 8 bases and J shed 9 bases, with 11 bases lying between them. The CDR3: CASGTVWPQHF. CDR3 bases: TGTGCCAGCGGGACGGTCTGGCCCCAGCATTTT.

The V and J genes are TRBV5-1 and TRBJ1-1; 8 bases line up with TRBD1. Germline V gene sequence: CDR1 SGHRS, CDR2 YFSETQ. The V gene end was trimmed by 0 bases and the J gene end by 14 bases; junction bases not matched to a gene: 12. The CDR3 is 14 residues long. This CDR3 is CASSLGWDRPSTFF. CDR3 sequence (DNA): TGCGCCAGCAGCTTGGGGTGGGACAGGCCTTCAACCTTCTTT.

The chain joins TRBV10-3 to TRBJ2-1, with D possibly being TRBD1 (6 bases). CDR1 is ENHRY and CDR2 is SYGVKD in the germline V gene. The V gene lost 4 bases and the J gene lost 6 bases, with 13 bases spanning the gap. The length of the CDR3 is 14 residues. CDR3: CAISGGQTGNEQFF. Written as DNA, the CDR3 is TGTGCCATCAGTGGAGGACAGACAGGCAATGAGCAGTTCTTC.

The gene calls are TRBV30 and TRBJ1-1, with D possibly matching TRBD1 (5 bases). The V end was cut by 2 bases, the J end by 6 bases, with 10 bases between. There are 12 residues in the CDR3. Germline V CDR1 and CDR2: GTSNPN, SVGIG (reference sequence). The CDR3, as DNA: TGTGCCTGGAGTAGGGGACGGGCTGAAGCTTTCTTT. It is translated as CAWSRGRAEAFF.

This clone was seen a single time. The V call is TRBV5-8, the J call TRBJ2-3; TRBD1 matches 10 bases. V shed 0 bases, J shed 4 bases, and the junction held 2 bases outside the gene matches. CDR1 is SGHTS, CDR2 YDEGEE, per germline. The CDR3 runs to 15 residues. CDR3 region: CASSLGQGAPDTQYF. The CDR3 DNA sequence: TGTGCCAGCAGCTTGGGACAGGGGGCACCAGATACGCAGTATTTT. Using reference TRBV5-8 and TRBJ2-3 for the parts outside the CDR3, the full variable domain is EAGVTQSPTHLIKTRGQQATLRCSPISGHTSVYWYQQALGLGLQFLLWYDEGEERNRGNFPPRFSGRQFPNYSSELNVNALELEDSALYLCASSLGQGAPDTQYFGPGTRLTVL.